This T cell receptor (beta chain) was observed in a study of T cells after yellow fever vaccination. Background on the study: Any fraction with a low cell number was prepared using SMART-Seq v4 Ultra Low Input. Findings of the study overall: Just a small share of clonotypes turned up in the CD4 compartment as well as the CD8 compartment. Primary-vaccination clones mostly resurfaced post-booster (more than 95% CD4, more than 80% CD8).

This clonotype showed up many times. Its antigen is unknown. This CDR3 contains 17 residues. Trimming left V 0 bases short and J 2 bases short, with 18 bases between. Per the germline V gene, CDR1 is SQVTM and CDR2 is ANQGSEA. The study made its TCR cDNA through 5'RACE template switching. That step introduced a universal primer site along with UMIs. TCRdb called the 5' RACE reads again in MiXCR, with one record for every CDR3 protein. The sample lists 200,000 to 250,000 distinct CDR3 sequences, 2.5% to 3.5% seen once, with about 3% in the top ten. This clonotype was sampled from a man younger than 35 who received the YFV17D yellow fever vaccine. This chain uses TRBV29-1 with TRBJ2-3; unclear D gene. The sample here was CD4+ T cells sorted from PBMCs, taken 10 days after the yellow fever booster vaccination. As DNA, the CDR3 is TGCAGCGTTGAAGACCTCCATCGGGTAAAAATCACAGATACGCAGTATTTT. This sequence encodes CSVEDLHRVKITDTQYF.